This passage covers 4 T cell receptor beta chains from one sample sequenced in a study of T cells in Graves' hyperthyroidism and ophthalmopathy. The investigators amplified TCR beta CDR3 regions from RNA transcripts. HTBI primers were employed in a first-round RT-PCR of the TCR CDR3. TCRdb called the multiplex PCR reads again in MiXCR, with one record for every CDR3 protein. The table shows fewer than 450,000 distinct CDR3 sequences, with approximately 18% occurring only once. Sequencing was done on a sample of blood. The origin of the receptors is a woman aged 25 to 39 with Graves' hyperthyroidism that later progressed to Graves' ophthalmopathy.

V usage is TRBV27 and J usage is TRBJ2-3; no reliable D call. V gave up 3 bases and J gave up 6 bases, with 16 bases separating them. In germline, CDR1 is MNHEY, CDR2 SMNVEV (reference sequence). There are 15 residues in the CDR3. Here the CDR3 DNA reads TGTGCCAGCAGTTTTTCCGGAACGGTTGGGGATACGCAGTATTTT. Translation: CASSFSGTVGDTQYF.

V gene TRBV5-1 combines with J gene TRBJ2-1, with a tentative D call TRBD2 (5 bases). With 0 bases removed from V and 6 bases from J, the gap between germline ends came to 7 bases. The CDR3 has 13 amino acids. The germline gives CDR1 SGHRS, CDR2 YFSETQ. The CDR3: CASSLALVNEQFF. CDR3 in DNA: TGCGCCAGCAGCTTGGCACTAGTCAATGAGCAGTTCTTC. Using reference TRBV5-1 and TRBJ2-1 for the parts outside the CDR3, the full variable domain is KAGVTQTPRYLIKTRGQQVTLSCSPISGHRSVSWYQQTPGQGLQFLFEYFSETQRNKGNFPGRFSGRQFSNSRSEMNVSTLELGDSALYLCASSLALVNEQFFGPGTRLTVL.

This clonotype was observed many times. The chain joins TRBV5-1 to TRBJ2-5; unclear D gene. Germline assignment: CDR1 SGHRS and CDR2 YFSETQ. V was cut by 1 base and J by 5 bases, with 12 bases left in between. The CDR3 spans 14 residues. The DNA for the CDR3 is TGCGCCAGCAGCTTGTCCCCGGTTGGGGAGACCCAGTACTTC. Its translation: CASSLSPVGETQYF.

This clonotype was recorded many times. V gene TRBV30 combines with J gene TRBJ1-4; TRBD1 might be the D (5 bases). CDR1 and CDR2 from the germline V gene are GTSNPN and SVGIG (reference sequence). This CDR3 contains 14 residues. V dropped 5 bases and J dropped 7 bases, with 17 bases sitting between them. The CDR3 protein is CAWGTGSLSEKLFF. For the CDR3, the DNA is TGTGCCTGGGGCACAGGATCCCTCAGTGAAAAACTGTTTTTT. Filled out from reference TRBV30 and TRBJ1-4, the complete variable domain reads SQTIHQWPATLVQPVGSPLSLECTVEGTSNPNLYWYRQAAGRGLQLLFYSVGIGQISSEVPQNLSASRPQDRQFILSSKKLLLSDSGFYLCAWGTGSLSEKLFFGSGTQLSVL.